The T cell receptor beta chain described here comes from a study of Graves' ophthalmopathy and Graves' hyperthyroidism. General study points: Among thyroid clonotypes expanded above 0.001 frequency, most also appeared in blood.

Scientists amplified the TCR beta CDR3 regions from RNA transcripts. Second-round multiplex PCR followed a first-round RT-PCR using HTBI primers. TCRdb reanalysed the multiplex PCR reads using MiXCR and keeps one entry per CDR3 protein. In the table there are 660,000 or so distinct CDR3 sequences, roughly two fifths of which are singletons. This clonotype was seen ten or more times. Its antigen remains unknown. The V gene end was trimmed by 6 bases and the J gene end by 5 bases; junction bases not matched to a gene: 7. CDR3 length: 14 residues. Germline V gene sequence: CDR1 SGHTA, CDR2 FQGNSA. The chain recombines TRBV7-2 with TRBJ2-5; 9 bases line up with TRBD2. Sequenced input: peripheral blood. The TCR sequence derives from an adult man with Graves' ophthalmopathy. The CDR3 spells CASRRIGTSETQYF. The CDR3 DNA is TGTGCCAGCAGGAGGATCGGGACTAGCGAGACCCAGTACTTC.